This T cell receptor (beta chain) was sequenced in a study of blood T cells in healthy people across ages. Study conclusions and caveats: Diversity of TCR beta per million T cells declined in a roughly linear way with age.

Approximately 10 milliliters of peripheral blood were drawn from each donor into EDTA-treated tubes. Comments on this clonotype: Its antigen is unknown.

The CDR3 contains 12 residues. Then a second PCR, running roughly 7 to 11 cycles, was carried out with a sample-barcoded 5' primer and a J-beta primer mix. TCRdb analysed the 5' RACE reads with MiXCR anew, one entry per CDR3 protein. The table includes 270,000 or so distinct CDR3 sequences, around 30% detected once. The receptor comes from a woman in her seventies in good health. The rearrangement links TRBV12-3 or TRBV12-4 to TRBJ2-7, with D possibly TRBD2 on 5 matching bases. Gene TRBJ2-1 matches the end of the DNA better, so the J call may be wrong. The specimen sequenced was blood. CDR3 loop: CASSLRDNEQFF. The CDR3 DNA follows: TGTGCCAGCAGTTTGCGGGACAATGAGCAGTTCTTC.